This T cell receptor beta chain was profiled in a study of regulatory T cells in long-lasting Graves disease. In building TCR beta libraries, iRepertoire HTBI primers were used together with Arm-PCR of CDR3 regions. TCRdb itself ran the multiplex PCR reads through MiXCR, one entry per CDR3 protein. The table lists 550,000 to 600,000 distinct CDR3 sequences, approximately 16% of them singletons, with more than 10% in the top ten. CDR1 and CDR2 (germline): DFQATT, SNEGSKA (reference sequence). The CDR3 loop spans 14 amino acids. Deletions cut 6 bases from V and 5 bases from J, with 17 bases between. Documented time point: newly diagnosed GD, antithyroid drugs for less than 3 months. The TCR library was prepared using RNA isolated from PBMCs. The same sample was also used in a study of T cells in Graves' hyperthyroidism and ophthalmopathy. This second study says: Pregnant or lactating patients were excluded, as were those with uncontrolled infection or other autoimmune disease. Within blood appeared most thyroid clonotypes that had expanded above 0.001. It was a median 6.5 months before onset that the model predicted ophthalmopathy.

The chain has TRBV20-1 and TRBJ2-1; D might be TRBD2 (6 bases). The sequence derives from a man between 18 and 29 years old with Graves disease. Source: peripheral blood mononuclear cells (PBMCs), taken at new diagnosis, from a patient treated with antithyroid drugs. The CDR3 region has the DNA TGCAGTGCACAGTGGGGACTTAGAAACAATGAGCAGTTCTTC. Translated, it gives CSAQWGLRNNEQFF.